This T cell receptor beta chain was profiled in a study of monozygotic twins with inflammatory bowel disease. Each sample's cDNA came from eight separate reactions. Each of TCRalpha and TCRbeta cDNA went through two nested PCRs, lasting about 16 and 10 cycles. TCRdb reworked the 5' RACE reads into one entry per CDR3 protein, no DNA. Its table records over 200,000 distinct CDR3 sequences. The CDR3 length is 15 residues. The germline gives CDR1 SGHKS, CDR2 YYEKEE (reference sequence). Whole blood served as the source of total RNA, and no T cell sorting took place. The receptor comes from a human donor with ulcerative colitis or Crohn's disease, or a healthy co-twin of an affected twin (not recorded which). Specimen: blood. The chain has TRBV5-5 and TRBJ1-5. CDR3 protein: CASSTGLTRNQPQHF.